These 27 T cell receptor beta chains share one sample of origin, sequenced in a study of T cell changes during pregnancy in multiple sclerosis. Produced via immunoSEQ multiplex PCR; TCRdb's table is partial and in-frame only. The sample includes tens of thousands of clones, 90% of them seen just once. This sample comprised peripheral blood, obtained after pregnancy. The receptors originated from a female donor in good health, enrolled as a control in a pregnancy study.

The rearrangement joins TRBV19 to TRBJ1-1, with D possibly matching TRBD1 (5 bases). V was pared by 4 bases and J by 4 bases, with 16 bases between. CDR3 length: 15 residues. Germline loops: CDR1 LNHDA, CDR2 SQIVND (reference sequence). The CDR3: CASSRAGTVSTEAFF. As DNA, the CDR3 is TGTGCCAGTAGTAGGGCAGGGACTGTTAGCACTGAAGCTTTCTTT.

The rearrangement joins TRBV7-9 to TRBJ2-7; TRBD1 agrees at 9 bases. This CDR3 contains 16 residues. Germline V gene sequence: CDR1 SEHNR, CDR2 FQNEAQ (reference sequence). J gave up 5 bases and V 5 bases, and 13 bases lay outside the gene matches. CDR3 region: CASSPHGTGPTHEQYF. CDR3 bases: TGTGCCAGCAGCCCCCACGGGACAGGGCCAACTCACGAGCAGTACTTC.

This chain joins TRBV5-6 and TRBJ1-1; D gene unclear. Trimming stripped 4 bases from V and 7 bases from J, with 14 bases between. The CDR3 has 13 residues. Germline V lookup: CDR1 SGHDT, CDR2 YYEEEE. CDR3 amino acids: CASSPAARGEAFF. In nucleotides, the CDR3 is TGTGCCAGCAGCCCCGCAGCGCGAGGTGAAGCTTTCTTT. Complete variable domain (other parts from reference TRBV5-6 and TRBJ1-1): DAGVTQSPTHLIKTRGQQVTLRCSPKSGHDTVSWYQQALGQGPQFIFQYYEEEERQRGNFPDRFSGHQFPNYSSELNVNALLLGDSALYLCASSPAARGEAFFGQGTRLTVV.

This clone was seen only once. The genes are TRBV30 and TRBJ1-2, with D uncertain. Germline values: CDR1 GTSNPN, CDR2 SVGIG (reference sequence). There are 12 residues in the CDR3. In DNA form, the CDR3 reads TGTGCTCACTGGCGGTTGGGCTATGGCTACACCTTC. Translating gives CAHWRLGYGYTF.

The chain has TRBV30 and TRBJ2-3; no definite D call. The CDR3 has 14 residues. Germline CDR1 reads GTSNPN; CDR2 reads SVGIG (reference sequence). Between the trimmed V and J ends, which lost 5 bases and 0 bases, there was a span of 12 bases. CDR3 amino acids: CAWETGPSTDTQYF. CDR3 sequence (DNA): TGTGCCTGGGAGACTGGTCCTAGCACAGATACGCAGTATTTT.

The table lists this clone with a count of one. The CDR3 DNA follows: TGTGCCAGCAGCCACGGCGGGGGGGGCGACTACGAGCAGTACTTC. It yields the protein CASSHGGGGDYEQYF. V is TRBV28 and J is TRBJ2-7; TRBD2 matches at 9 bases. The CDR3 is 15 residues long. With V trimmed by 6 bases and J by 3 bases, 9 bases remained unmatched. Germline V gene sequence: CDR1 MDHEN, CDR2 SYDVKM.

The V and J genes are TRBV5-6 and TRBJ2-1; TRBD2 agrees at 9 bases. The CDR3 contains 16 residues. V lost 6 bases to trimming and J lost 3 bases; unmatched junction nucleotides: 10. Per germline, CDR1 SGHDT and CDR2 YYEEEE. The CDR3 DNA reads as TGTGCCAGCATCCTGGGGGTAGCGGGGGACTACAATGAGCAGTTCTTC. Its protein is CASILGVAGDYNEQFF. Together with reference TRBV5-6 and TRBJ2-1, the CDR3 gives the full variable domain: DAGVTQSPTHLIKTRGQQVTLRCSPKSGHDTVSWYQQALGQGPQFIFQYYEEEERQRGNFPDRFSGHQFPNYSSELNVNALLLGDSALYLCASILGVAGDYNEQFFGPGTRLTVL.

The chain combines TRBV5-3 with TRBJ1-2, with 8 bases that match TRBD1. TRBV5-3 is annotated as an ORF whose role is uncertain. V dropped 4 bases and J dropped 9; count of bases not matched to a gene: 11. The length of the CDR3 is 14 residues. DNA for the CDR3: TGTGCCAGAAGCCGTTGGTTAGGACAGGGCAGCTACACCTTC. As protein: CARSRWLGQGSYTF.

This clone was seen a few times. The genes are TRBV6-5 and TRBJ1-2; D remains ambiguous. CDR1 is MNHEY, CDR2 SVGAGI, per germline. The CDR3 sequence is 13 residues long. V gave up 2 bases and J gave up 2 bases, with 6 bases separating them. This chain's CDR3 is CASSYGPNYGYTF. CDR3 nucleotides: TGTGCCAGCAGTTACGGGCCGAACTATGGCTACACCTTC.

This clone appeared once. The V call is TRBV5-1, the J call TRBJ2-1, with TRBD2 identical over 9 bases. The CDR3 is 15 residues long. Trimming at V came to 3 bases and at J to 9 bases, leaving 10 bases not matched to a gene. Looked up from germline, CDR1 is SGHRS and CDR2 is YFSETQ. Here the CDR3 reads CASSSIAGERIEQFF. The DNA for the CDR3 is TGCGCCAGCAGCTCAATAGCGGGAGAAAGGATTGAGCAGTTCTTC. The full variable domain, rest sourced from reference TRBV5-1 and TRBJ2-1, is KAGVTQTPRYLIKTRGQQVTLSCSPISGHRSVSWYQQTPGQGLQFLFEYFSETQRNKGNFPGRFSGRQFSNSRSEMNVSTLELGDSALYLCASSSIAGERIEQFFGPGTRLTVL.

V and J are TRBV18 and TRBJ2-1; D uncertain. The CDR3 spans 12 residues. From germline, CDR1 is KGHSH and CDR2 LQKENI. Trimming removed 3 bases at V and 8 bases at J, with 8 bases between. CDR3 in DNA: TGTGCCAGCTCACCCCTAGGTGATGAGCAGTTCTTC. Its protein is CASSPLGDEQFF.

The chain carries TRBV27 and TRBJ2-7; D is perhaps TRBD1 (6 bases). In germline, CDR1 is MNHEY, CDR2 SMNVEV (reference sequence). This CDR3 region has 14 residues. V dropped 4 bases and J dropped 2 bases, with 12 bases sitting between them. CDR3 coding DNA: TGTGCCAGCAGTTCCGACGGACAGCCCTACGAGCAGTACTTC. Encoded protein: CASSSDGQPYEQYF.

This clone was counted a single time. This chain links TRBV11-2 with TRBJ2-7; D gene ambiguous. Trimming took off 0 bases at V and 6 bases at J, with 6 bases between the two ends. CDR3 length: 12 residues. Per the germline V gene, CDR1 is SGHAT and CDR2 is FQNNGV. The CDR3 DNA reads as TGTGCCAGCAGCTTAGAACCGGTCGAGCAGTACTTC. This sequence encodes CASSLEPVEQYF.

This clone was found once. The chain is built from TRBV6-6 and TRBJ2-2; 7 bases map to TRBD1. Trimming cost V 6 bases and J 0 bases; bases outside gene matches: 4. This CDR3 is built from 15 residues. Germline lookup yields CDR1 MNHNY and CDR2 SVGAGI (reference sequence). CDR3 coding DNA: TGTGCCAGCAGGGGACAGAGCGCGAACACCGGGGAGCTGTTTTTT. Translated, it gives CASRGQSANTGELFF.

This chain links TRBV13 with TRBJ2-7, with 9 nucleotides matching TRBD1. The CDR3 totals 14 residues. Germline trimming cut 5 bases from V and 2 bases from J; bases unmatched to any gene: 4. In germline, CDR1 is PRHDT, CDR2 FYEKMQ (reference sequence). The CDR3 here is CASSLTGGTYEQYF. For the CDR3, the DNA is TGTGCCAGCAGCCTGACAGGGGGGACCTACGAGCAGTACTTC.

The V gene is TRBV6-1, the J gene TRBJ1-5; tentative D call: TRBD1 (5 bases). The length of the CDR3 is 14 residues. V dropped 1 base and J dropped 4 bases, with 8 bases sitting between them. The germline V gene has CDR1 MNHNS and CDR2 SASEGT. CDR3 residues: CASSEGGGNQPQHF. CDR3 nucleotide sequence: TGTGCCAGCAGTGAAGGGGGGGGGAATCAGCCCCAGCATTTT.

V and J are TRBV4-1 and TRBJ1-2; TRBD1 agrees at 11 bases. In germline, CDR1 is MGHRA, CDR2 YSYEKL. The V and J ends lost 0 bases and 5 bases, in that order; junction bases with no gene match: 8. This CDR3 region has 17 residues. The CDR3 spells CASSQDFGDRGIYGYTF. CDR3 bases: TGCGCCAGCAGCCAAGATTTTGGGGACAGGGGGATATATGGCTACACCTTC.

This clone was observed a few times. The V gene is TRBV5-6, the J gene TRBJ2-3, with D possibly TRBD1 on 6 matching bases. Germline assignment: CDR1 SGHDT and CDR2 YYEEEE. The V gene lost 4 bases and the J gene lost 6 bases, with 9 bases spanning the gap. The CDR3 is 12 amino acids. CDR3 DNA sequence: TGTGCCAGCAGCACAGGGTTCGATACGCAGTATTTT. Its translation is CASSTGFDTQYF.

This sequence joins TRBV7-6 and TRBJ2-5; weak D call: TRBD2 (6 bases). Looked up from germline, CDR1 is SGHVS and CDR2 is FNYEAQ. This CDR3 spans 14 amino acids. V gave up 1 base and J gave up 7 bases, with 13 bases separating them. The CDR3 nucleotides read TGTGCCAGCAGCTTAGGCGGGGTGGAGGGGACCCAGTACTTC. It is translated as CASSLGGVEGTQYF.

The chain has TRBV10-2 and TRBJ2-7, with 7 bases aligning to TRBD2. The CDR3 spans 14 residues. Germline values: CDR1 WSHSY, CDR2 SAAADI. The junction had 7 bases not matched to a gene; V was cut back by 8 bases and J by 0 bases. The CDR3 here is CASALGGSSYEQYF. The DNA of the CDR3 is TGCGCCAGCGCCTTGGGGGGGAGCTCCTACGAGCAGTACTTC.

The chain carries TRBV6-5 and TRBJ1-1; possible D gene TRBD1, 6 bases. Germline lookup yields CDR1 MNHEY and CDR2 SVGAGI. V lost 3 bases and J lost 8, with 22 bases in between. CDR3 size: 16 residues. For the CDR3, the DNA is TGTGCCAGCAGTTATTTAGCCTCGGGGGGCCAAGGGGAAGCTTTCTTT. Translation gives CASSYLASGGQGEAFF.

CDR3 region: CASSQDRQNYGYTF. The DNA for the CDR3 is TGCGCCAGCAGCCAAGATCGACAGAACTATGGCTACACCTTC. The chain carries TRBV4-3 and TRBJ1-2, with D possibly matching TRBD1 (5 bases). Germline V CDR1 and CDR2: LGHNA, YSLEER. V was cut by 0 bases and J by 2 bases, with 7 bases left in between. The CDR3 extends over 14 amino acids.

The gene calls are TRBV5-1 and TRBJ2-1, with D unclear. The germline V and J ends were trimmed by 0 bases and 7 bases, with 8 bases remaining between them. The CDR3 has 13 residues. Germline V gene data show CDR1 as SGHRS and CDR2 as YFSETQ. CDR3 nucleotide sequence: TGCGCCAGCAGCTTGGACAGCAGGAATGAGCAGTTCTTC. Amino acid sequence: CASSLDSRNEQFF.

The J gene is TRBJ1-1, the V gene TRBV13; TRBD1 matches 9 bases. V dropped 0 bases and J dropped 0; count of bases not matched to a gene: 5. CDR1 PRHDT and CDR2 FYEKMQ come from the germline V gene (reference sequence). The CDR3 extends over 17 amino acids. The CDR3 nucleotides are TGTGCCAGCAGCTTAGGGGGGACAGGGACTATGAACACTGAAGCTTTCTTT. It specifies CASSLGGTGTMNTEAFF. The full variable domain, in which reference TRBV13 and TRBJ1-1 provide the parts outside the CDR3, is AAGVIQSPRHLIKEKRETATLKCYPIPRHDTVYWYQQGPGQDPQFLISFYEKMQSDKGSIPDRFSAQQFSDYHSELNMSSLELGDSALYFCASSLGGTGTMNTEAFFGQGTRLTVV.

The chain is built from TRBV4-2 and TRBJ2-5; 7 bases fit TRBD1. This CDR3 has 14 amino acids. CDR1 is LGHNA and CDR2 is YNFKEQ in the germline V gene. With V trimmed by 3 bases and J by 3 bases, 4 bases remained unmatched. The CDR3 here is CASSQGDREETQYF. The DNA of the CDR3 is TGTGCCAGCAGCCAGGGGGACAGAGAAGAGACCCAGTACTTC.

The V and J genes are TRBV27 and TRBJ2-2; 8 bases are a match to TRBD2. The CDR3 spans 14 residues. CDR1 and CDR2 (germline): MNHEY, SMNVEV (reference sequence). Trimming at V came to 4 bases and at J to 4 bases, leaving 2 bases not matched to a gene. CDR3 sequence (DNA): TGTGCCAGCAGTTACGGGAGGGGCACCGGGGAGCTGTTTTTT. Translation gives CASSYGRGTGELFF.

This chain connects TRBV6-5 to TRBJ2-5; a weak D match, TRBD2 (5 bases). The germline V and J ends were trimmed by 8 bases and 4 bases, with 14 bases remaining between them. CDR3 size: 13 residues. In germline, CDR1 is MNHEY, CDR2 SVGAGI. CDR3 residues: CASQDYLRETQYF. The CDR3 bases are TGTGCCAGCCAAGACTACCTCCGAGAGACCCAGTACTTC.